One sample yielded the 7 T cell receptor beta chains listed below, sequenced in a study of cytomegalovirus exposure and HLA in healthy donors. The PCR employed 60 Vbeta primers together with 13 Jbeta primers. Only in-frame clones appear in the TCRdb table, and some are missing; sequencing was by immunoSEQ multiplex PCR. Of fewer than 150,000 clones listed, around 77% are singletons. Sequenced: PBMCs. All receptors derive from a man aged 45-60 years in good health and CMV-seronegative.

The chain employs TRBV28 and TRBJ2-7; 8 bases align to TRBD1. The CDR3 consists of 15 residues. Germline loops: CDR1 MDHEN, CDR2 SYDVKM. The ends lost 6 bases at V and 0 bases at J; junction bases unmatched: 7. This chain's CDR3 is CASRDTGGSSYEQYF. Here the CDR3 DNA reads TGTGCCAGCAGGGATACAGGGGGAAGCTCCTACGAGCAGTACTTC.

This chain connects TRBV16 to TRBJ2-3, with a weak D call TRBD2 (8 bases). This CDR3 spans 17 amino acids. The germline V and J ends were trimmed by 0 bases and 5 bases, with 18 bases remaining between them. Germline V gene lookup returns CDR1 KGHSY and CDR2 FQNENV. CDR3 protein: CASSQSSGGGIRDTQYF. In nucleotides, the CDR3 is TGTGCCAGCAGCCAATCATCGGGAGGGGGCATCAGAGATACGCAGTATTTT.

J is TRBJ1-1 and V is TRBV10-3, with D unresolved. Trimming took 3 bases from V and 6 from J, leaving 11 bases between them. CDR3 length: 13 amino acids. Germline CDR1 ENHRY, CDR2 SYGVKD. Here the CDR3 reads CAISDGIGAEAFF. The CDR3, as DNA: TGTGCCATCAGTGACGGGATTGGCGCTGAAGCTTTCTTT.

This chain uses TRBV30 with TRBJ1-1; TRBD1 agrees at 9 bases. After removal of 6 bases from V and 5 bases from J, the junction contained 7 bases not matched to a gene. Germline loops: CDR1 GTSNPN, CDR2 SVGIG (reference sequence). The CDR3 consists of 13 residues. CDR3 residues: CACSTGGRTEAFF. In nucleotides, the CDR3 is TGTGCCTGCTCGACAGGGGGGAGGACTGAAGCTTTCTTT.

On this clone itself: Its ends do not fully match the called genes, so a read error is possible. Other DNA sequences from this sample encode an identical CDR3 as well. V gene TRBV10-3 combines with J gene TRBJ1-2; a weak D match, TRBD1 (5 bases). Germline-derived CDR1 and CDR2 are ENHRY and SYGVKD. The CDR3 runs 13 residues. CDR3 nucleotide sequence: TGTGCCATCAGTGAATCCGGGGACTACGGCTACACCTTC. Encoded protein: CAISESGDYGYTF.

The chain links TRBV19 to TRBJ2-7; a weak D match, TRBD2 (6 bases). This CDR3 region has 15 residues. V was pared by 6 bases and J by 0 bases, with 15 bases between. Germline lookup yields CDR1 LNHDA and CDR2 SQIVND (reference sequence). The CDR3 reads CASRQRIAASYEQYF. The CDR3 DNA reads as TGTGCCAGTAGACAGAGAATAGCGGCCTCCTACGAGCAGTACTTC.

J is TRBJ1-1 and V is TRBV9, with D maybe TRBD1 (6 bases). Germline lookup yields CDR1 SGDLS and CDR2 YYNGEE. Trimming removed 4 bases at V and 0 bases at J, with 16 bases between. The CDR3 is made up of 16 amino acids. CDR3 nucleotides: TGTGCCAGCAGCCCCCTTGGGGGCCAGATGAACACTGAAGCTTTCTTT. Its translation: CASSPLGGQMNTEAFF.